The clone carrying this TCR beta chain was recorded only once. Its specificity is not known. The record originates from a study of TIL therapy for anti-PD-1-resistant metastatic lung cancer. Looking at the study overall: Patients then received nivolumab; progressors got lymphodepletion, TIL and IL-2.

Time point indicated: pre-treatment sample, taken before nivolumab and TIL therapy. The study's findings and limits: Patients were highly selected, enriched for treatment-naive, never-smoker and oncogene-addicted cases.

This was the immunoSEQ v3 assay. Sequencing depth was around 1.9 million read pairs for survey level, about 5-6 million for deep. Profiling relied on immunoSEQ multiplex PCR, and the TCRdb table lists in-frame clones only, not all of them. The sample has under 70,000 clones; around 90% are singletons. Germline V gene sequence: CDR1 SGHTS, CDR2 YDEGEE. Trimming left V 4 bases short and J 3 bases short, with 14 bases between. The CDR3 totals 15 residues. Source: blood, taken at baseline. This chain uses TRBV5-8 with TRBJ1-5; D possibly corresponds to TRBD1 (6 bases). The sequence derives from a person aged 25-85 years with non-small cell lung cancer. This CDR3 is CASSLTGFLNQPQHF. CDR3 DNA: TGTGCCAGCAGCCTAACAGGGTTCCTCAATCAGCCCCAGCATTTT.